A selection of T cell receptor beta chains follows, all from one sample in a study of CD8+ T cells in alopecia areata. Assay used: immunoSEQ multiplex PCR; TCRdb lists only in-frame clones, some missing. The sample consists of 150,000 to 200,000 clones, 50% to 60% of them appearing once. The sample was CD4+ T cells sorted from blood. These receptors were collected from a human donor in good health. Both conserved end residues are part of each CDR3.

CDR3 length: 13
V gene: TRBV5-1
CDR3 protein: CASSPIATDTQYF

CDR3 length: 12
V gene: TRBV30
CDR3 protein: CAWQPGANVLTF

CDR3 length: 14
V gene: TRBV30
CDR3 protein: CAWSKGEPGDEQFF

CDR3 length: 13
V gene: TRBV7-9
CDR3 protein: CASSLQGNTEAFF

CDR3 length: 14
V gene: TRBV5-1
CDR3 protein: CASTRLAGGNEQFF

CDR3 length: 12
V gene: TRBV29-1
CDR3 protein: CSARGTKNIQYF

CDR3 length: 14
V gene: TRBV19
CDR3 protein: CASSIVGGNYGYTF

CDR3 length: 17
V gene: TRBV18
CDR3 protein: CASSPLSGDSAKNIQYF

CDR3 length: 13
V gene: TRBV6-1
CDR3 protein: CASSGLNTGELFF

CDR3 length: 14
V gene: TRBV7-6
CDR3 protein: CASSHQGAGQPQHF

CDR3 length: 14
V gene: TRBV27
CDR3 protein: CASRVTFSTDTQYF

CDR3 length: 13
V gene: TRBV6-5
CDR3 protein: CASSSRLGDEQYF

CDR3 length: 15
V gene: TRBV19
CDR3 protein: CASSTGLDHTDTQYF

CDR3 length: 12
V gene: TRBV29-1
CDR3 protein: CSVKRTDYEQYF

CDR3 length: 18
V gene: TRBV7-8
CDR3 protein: CASSRYRGGGAGANVLTF

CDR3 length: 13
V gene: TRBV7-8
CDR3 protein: CASRVSSGNTIYF

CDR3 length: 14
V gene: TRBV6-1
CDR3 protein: CASSDYIGRTEAFF

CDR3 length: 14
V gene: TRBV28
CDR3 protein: CASSLDRVLNEQFF

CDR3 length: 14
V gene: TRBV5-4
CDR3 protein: CASSWGLSTDTQYF

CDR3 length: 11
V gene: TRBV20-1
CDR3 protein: CSARAGETQYF

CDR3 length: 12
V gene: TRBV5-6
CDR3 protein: CASSLADYEQYF

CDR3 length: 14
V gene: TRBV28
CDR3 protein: CASSPPGEWKTQYF

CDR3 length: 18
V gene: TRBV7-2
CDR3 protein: CASSPGLAGPASTDTQYF

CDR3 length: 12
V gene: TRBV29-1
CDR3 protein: CSVLIPSYEQYF

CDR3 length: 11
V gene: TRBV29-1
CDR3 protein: CSVGYSYEQFF

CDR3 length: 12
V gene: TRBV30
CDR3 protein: CAWSVGGETQYF

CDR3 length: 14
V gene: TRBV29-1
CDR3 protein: CSVDRTGSSYEQYF

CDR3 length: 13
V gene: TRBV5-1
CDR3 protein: CASSPYRAETQYF

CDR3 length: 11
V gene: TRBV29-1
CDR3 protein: CSVLGVETQYF

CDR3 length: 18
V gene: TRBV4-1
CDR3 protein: CASSQGSGRNSGANVLTF

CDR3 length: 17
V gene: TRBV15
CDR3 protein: CATSRDPSGSIADTQYF

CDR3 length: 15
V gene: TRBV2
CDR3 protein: CASSDGLAGVREQFF

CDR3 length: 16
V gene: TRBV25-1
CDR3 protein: CASSPSTGGAYNEQFF

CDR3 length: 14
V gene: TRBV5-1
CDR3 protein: CASSLAIRPYEQYF

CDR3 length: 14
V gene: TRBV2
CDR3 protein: CASSEAVGAGTQYF

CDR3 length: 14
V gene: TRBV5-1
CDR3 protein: CASSLDRGGNTIYF